These T cell receptor beta chains were read from a single sample in a study of identical twins. Each CDR3 protein gets one entry after TCRdb re-called the 5' RACE reads with MiXCR. The data show 350,000 to 450,000 distinct CDR3 sequences, with about 18% seen just once and around 12% held by the top ten. The sequenced material came from naive T cells sorted from blood. All receptors come from a man aged 50 or older in good health. CDR3s include the opening cysteine and the closing phenylalanine or tryptophan. D genes are given only for firm matches.

D,V,J,CDR3
.,TRBV6-5,TRBJ1-1,CASSYSTGQSREAFF
TRBD2,TRBV5-1,TRBJ2-3,CASSYSGRTTNTQYF
TRBD2,TRBV25-1,TRBJ2-1,CASSEFPASGLYNEQFF
TRBD1,TRBV7-2,TRBJ2-7,CASSLGVDRGRYEQYF
.,TRBV7-2,TRBJ2-3,CASSLNLGRTDTQYF
.,TRBV12-3/TRBV12-4,TRBJ2-5,CASSRSQETQYF
TRBD2,TRBV11-2,TRBJ2-7,CASSSGTSGYYEQYF
TRBD2,TRBV14,TRBJ2-1,CARLAGWSEQFF
.,TRBV20-1,TRBJ2-3,CSARVTPDTQYF
.,TRBV5-1,TRBJ2-7,CASSLDGRHEQYF
TRBD2,TRBV9,TRBJ2-5,CASSLSGLVQETQYF
.,TRBV7-8,TRBJ1-1,CASSPLTAGEAFF
.,TRBV7-2,TRBJ2-1,CASSPGQISYNEQFF
.,TRBV27,TRBJ2-1,CASGTRRGTYNEQFF
.,TRBV9,TRBJ2-7,CASSAGTNPAREQYF
TRBD2,TRBV5-6,TRBJ2-3,CASSLAIGLAGTDTQYF
.,TRBV10-3,TRBJ2-2,CAISDFGTGELFF
.,TRBV6-2/TRBV6-3,TRBJ2-3,CASSYSKSYTDTQYF
.,TRBV6-4,TRBJ2-2,CASSDPEWSGELFF
TRBD1,TRBV12-3/TRBV12-4,TRBJ2-2,CASSQNLRGRENTGELFF
.,TRBV20-1,TRBJ2-1,CSARVVYNEQFF
.,TRBV13,TRBJ1-6,CASSLGSGNSPLHF
.,TRBV4-2,TRBJ2-7,CASSQAAGDYEQYF
.,TRBV5-1,TRBJ1-1,CASSSKGGTEAFF
TRBD1,TRBV2,TRBJ2-6,CANSRGQGAGANVLTF
.,TRBV6-2/TRBV6-3,TRBJ2-5,CASTLPGRETQYF
TRBD1,TRBV20-1,TRBJ1-1,CSARNRGGTEAFF
.,TRBV28,TRBJ1-3,CASSSMAGVSGNTIYF
TRBD1,TRBV20-1,TRBJ2-1,CSAREDRAKFF
.,TRBV27,TRBJ1-1,CASSSLTGRGNTEAFF
TRBD2,TRBV3-1,TRBJ2-1,CASRGTSGSVDNEQFF
.,TRBV4-2,TRBJ2-1,CASSQDPSPNSEQFF
TRBD1,TRBV28,TRBJ2-7,CASITLTGESYEQYF
TRBD1,TRBV6-1,TRBJ2-1,CATGGTSSYNEQFF
TRBD2,TRBV15,TRBJ2-1,CATSYPSGRAYNEQFF
TRBD2,TRBV5-1,TRBJ2-1,CASSLTRTSGRTSSYNEQFF
.,TRBV20-1,TRBJ1-2,CSANPTGSRNYGYTF
.,TRBV29-1,TRBJ2-3,CSVEVAGITQYF
.,TRBV12-3/TRBV12-4,TRBJ1-1,CASSLAGWNTEAFF
TRBD1,TRBV7-6,TRBJ2-3,CASSVWTGASTDTQYF
.,TRBV4-2,TRBJ2-5,CASSLDFVGETQYF
.,TRBV11-2,TRBJ2-3,CASSPLSHTDTQYF
.,TRBV2,TRBJ2-2,CASRGTSNTGELFF
.,TRBV12-3/TRBV12-4,TRBJ1-1,CASSPNRRWTEAFF
TRBD2,TRBV6-1,TRBJ2-3,CASSERKLAGGLRHTQYF
TRBD2,TRBV7-2,TRBJ2-3,CASSLGGGAGTDTQYF
TRBD2,TRBV5-1,TRBJ2-6,CASSKLAGGLSGANVLTF
.,TRBV6-1,TRBJ1-4,CASSARRGGTTNEKLFF
TRBD2,TRBV6-5,TRBJ2-2,CASSYSQTSGSLSGELFF
.,TRBV7-9,TRBJ2-5,CASSLVRARETQYF
.,TRBV28,TRBJ2-4,CASRTGFGRNIQYF
.,TRBV12-3/TRBV12-4,TRBJ2-7,CASGAGNYEQYF
TRBD1,TRBV11-1,TRBJ2-7,CASSAPRPQGGETLISYEQYF
TRBD1,TRBV12-3/TRBV12-4,TRBJ2-3,CASSFDRGSADTQYF
.,TRBV20-1,TRBJ2-1,CSASIVEDYLRDEQFF